The text below deals with one T cell receptor (beta chain). Its antigen is still unknown. The assay was immunoSEQ multiplex PCR, and TCRdb's table has in-frame clones only and misses some. The table lists over 7,500 clones, roughly 74% of them singletons. This CDR3 is built from 15 residues. V lost 2 bases to trimming and J lost 2 bases, with 10 bases between them. CDR1 and CDR2 from the germline V gene are KGHSH and LQKENI. This entry comes from a study of vaccination effects on CD4 cells after COVID-19. In the study overall: Either the mRNA-1273 or the BNT162b2 vaccine was given to participants as two doses.

Expansion of antigen-specific CD4+ T cells with viral peptide pools was carried out by the ViraFEST assay before sequencing. Subsequent to less than twelve days of culture, CD4+ T cells were isolated. This TCR was sampled from a human donor who received a COVID-19 vaccine. This rearrangement joins TRBV18 to TRBJ1-5; the D gene is possibly TRBD1 (5 bases). Sequenced here: CD4+ T cells from PBMCs cultured with HCoV-229E spike peptides, sampled before COVID-19 vaccination. CDR3 loop: CASSPSQGGNQPQHF. In DNA form, the CDR3 reads TGTGCCAGCTCACCAAGTCAGGGAGGCAATCAGCCCCAGCATTTT. Full variable domain (missing parts from reference TRBV18 and TRBJ1-5): NAGVMQNPRHLVRRRGQEARLRCSPMKGHSHVYWYRQLPEEGLKFMVYLQKENIIDESGMPKERFSAEFPKEGPSILRIQQVVRGDSAAYFCASSPSQGGNQPQHFGDGTRLSIL.